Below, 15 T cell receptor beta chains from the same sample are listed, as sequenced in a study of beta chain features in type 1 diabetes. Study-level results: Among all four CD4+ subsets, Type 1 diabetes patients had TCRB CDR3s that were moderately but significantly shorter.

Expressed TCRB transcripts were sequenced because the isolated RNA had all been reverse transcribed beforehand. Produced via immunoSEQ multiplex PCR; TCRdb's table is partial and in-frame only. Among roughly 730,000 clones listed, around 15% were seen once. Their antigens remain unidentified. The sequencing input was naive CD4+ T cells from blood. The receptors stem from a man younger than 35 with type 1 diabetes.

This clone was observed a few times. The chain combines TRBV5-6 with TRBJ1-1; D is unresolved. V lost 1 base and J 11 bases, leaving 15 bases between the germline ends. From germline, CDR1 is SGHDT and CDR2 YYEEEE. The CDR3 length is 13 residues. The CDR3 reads CASSLTGNTGAFF. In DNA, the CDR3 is TGTGCCAGCAGCTTGACGGGGAACACGGGGGCTTTCTTT.

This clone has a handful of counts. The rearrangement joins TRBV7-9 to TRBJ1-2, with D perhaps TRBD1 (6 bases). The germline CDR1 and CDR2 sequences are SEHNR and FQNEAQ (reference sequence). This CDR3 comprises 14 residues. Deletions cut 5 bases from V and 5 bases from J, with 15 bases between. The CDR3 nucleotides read TGTGCCAGCAGCACAGGGACCGCCGAGTATGGCTACACCTTC. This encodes CASSTGTAEYGYTF. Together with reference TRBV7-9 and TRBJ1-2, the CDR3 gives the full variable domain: DTGVSQNPRHKITKRGQNVTFRCDPISEHNRLYWYRQTLGQGPEFLTYFQNEAQLEKSRLLSDRFSAERPKGSFSTLEIQRTEQGDSAMYLCASSTGTAEYGYTFGSGTRLTVV.

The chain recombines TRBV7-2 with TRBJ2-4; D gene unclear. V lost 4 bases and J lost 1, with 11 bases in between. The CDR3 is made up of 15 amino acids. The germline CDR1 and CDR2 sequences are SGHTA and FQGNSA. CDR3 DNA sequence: TGTGCCAGCAGCTCGACGACCCTGGCCAAAAACATTCAGTACTTC. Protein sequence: CASSSTTLAKNIQYF.

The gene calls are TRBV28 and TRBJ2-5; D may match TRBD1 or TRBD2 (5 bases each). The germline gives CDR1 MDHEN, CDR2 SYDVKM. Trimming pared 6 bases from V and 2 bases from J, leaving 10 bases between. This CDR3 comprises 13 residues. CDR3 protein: CASRGTGQETQYF. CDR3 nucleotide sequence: TGTGCCAGCAGAGGGACGGGGCAAGAGACCCAGTACTTC.

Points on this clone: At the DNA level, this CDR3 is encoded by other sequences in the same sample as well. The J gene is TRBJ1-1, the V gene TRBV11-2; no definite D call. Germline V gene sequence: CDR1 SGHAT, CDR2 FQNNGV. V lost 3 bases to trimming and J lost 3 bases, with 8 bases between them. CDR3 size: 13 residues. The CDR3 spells CASSFSGDTEAFF. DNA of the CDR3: TGTGCCAGCAGCTTTTCCGGGGACACTGAAGCTTTCTTT. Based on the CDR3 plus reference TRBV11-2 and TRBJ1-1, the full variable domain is EAGVAQSPRYKIIEKRQSVAFWCNPISGHATLYWYQQILGQGPKLLIQFQNNGVVDDSQLPKDRFSAERLKGVDSTLKIQPAKLEDSAVYLCASSFSGDTEAFFGQGTRLTVV.

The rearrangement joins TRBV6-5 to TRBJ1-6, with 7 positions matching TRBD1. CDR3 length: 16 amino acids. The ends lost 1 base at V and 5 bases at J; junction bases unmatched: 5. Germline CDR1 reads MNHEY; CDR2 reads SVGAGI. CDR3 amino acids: CASSYWGQRNNSPLHF. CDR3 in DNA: TGTGCCAGCAGTTACTGGGGACAGCGAAATAATTCACCCCTCCACTTT.

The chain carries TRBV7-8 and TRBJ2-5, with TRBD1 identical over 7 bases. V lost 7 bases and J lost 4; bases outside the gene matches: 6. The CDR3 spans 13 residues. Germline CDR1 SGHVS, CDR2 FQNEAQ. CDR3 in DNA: TGTGCCAGCAAGGAAGGGGGCAGAGAGACCCAGTACTTC. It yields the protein CASKEGGRETQYF. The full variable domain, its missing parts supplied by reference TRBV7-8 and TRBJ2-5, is GAGVSQSPRYKVAKRGQDVALRCDPISGHVSLFWYQQALGQGPEFLTYFQNEAQLDKSGLPSDRFFAERPEGSVSTLKIQRTQQEDSAVYLCASKEGGRETQYFGPGTRLLVL.

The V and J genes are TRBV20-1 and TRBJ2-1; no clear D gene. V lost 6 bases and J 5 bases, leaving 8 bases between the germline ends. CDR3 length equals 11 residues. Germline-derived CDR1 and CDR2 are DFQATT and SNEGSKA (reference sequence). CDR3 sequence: CSASINNEQFF. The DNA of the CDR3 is TGCAGTGCATCAATCAACAATGAGCAGTTCTTC.

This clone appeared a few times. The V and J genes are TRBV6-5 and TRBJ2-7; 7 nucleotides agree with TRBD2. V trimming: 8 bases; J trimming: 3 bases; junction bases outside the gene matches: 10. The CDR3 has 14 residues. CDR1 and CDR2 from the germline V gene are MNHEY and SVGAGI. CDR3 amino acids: CASFEGGGSYEQYF. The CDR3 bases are TGTGCCAGCTTCGAAGGCGGGGGAAGCTACGAGCAGTACTTC.

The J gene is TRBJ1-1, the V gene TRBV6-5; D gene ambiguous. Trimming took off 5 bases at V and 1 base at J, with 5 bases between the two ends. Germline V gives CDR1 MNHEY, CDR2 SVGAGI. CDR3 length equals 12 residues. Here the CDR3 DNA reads TGTGCCAGCAGTAGGGAGAACACTGAAGCTTTCTTT. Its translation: CASSRENTEAFF.

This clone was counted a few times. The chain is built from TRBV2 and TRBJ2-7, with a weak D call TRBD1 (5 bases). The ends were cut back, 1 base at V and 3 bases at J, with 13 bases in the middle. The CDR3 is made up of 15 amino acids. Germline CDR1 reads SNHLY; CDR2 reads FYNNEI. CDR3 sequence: CASSEGPGNNYEQYF. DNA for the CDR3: TGTGCCAGCAGTGAAGGGCCAGGGAATAACTACGAGCAGTACTTC.

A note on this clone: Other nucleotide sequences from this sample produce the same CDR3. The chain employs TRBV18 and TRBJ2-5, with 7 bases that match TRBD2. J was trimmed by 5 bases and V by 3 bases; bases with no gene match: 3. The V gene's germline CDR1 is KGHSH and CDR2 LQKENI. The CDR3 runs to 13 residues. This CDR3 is CASSPREEETQYF. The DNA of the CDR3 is TGTGCCAGCTCACCCCGGGAGGAGGAGACCCAGTACTTC.

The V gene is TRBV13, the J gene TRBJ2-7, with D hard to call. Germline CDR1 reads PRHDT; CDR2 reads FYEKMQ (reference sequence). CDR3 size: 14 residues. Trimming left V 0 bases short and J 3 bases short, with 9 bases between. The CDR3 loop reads CASSLGRRHYEQYF. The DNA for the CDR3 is TGTGCCAGCAGCTTAGGGAGACGGCACTACGAGCAGTACTTC.

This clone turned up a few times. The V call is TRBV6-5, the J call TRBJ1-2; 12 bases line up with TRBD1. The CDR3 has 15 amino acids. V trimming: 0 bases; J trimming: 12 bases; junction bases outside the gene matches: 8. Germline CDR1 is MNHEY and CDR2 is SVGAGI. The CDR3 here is CASSYSGTGGSRDTF. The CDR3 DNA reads TGTGCCAGCAGTTACTCGGGGACAGGGGGCTCCCGCGACACCTTC.

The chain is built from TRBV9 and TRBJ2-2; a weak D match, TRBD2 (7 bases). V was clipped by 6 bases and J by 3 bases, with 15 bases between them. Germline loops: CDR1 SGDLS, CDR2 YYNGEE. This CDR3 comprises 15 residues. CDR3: CASTGGPPDTGELFF. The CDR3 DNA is TGTGCCAGCACCGGGGGGCCGCCAGACACCGGGGAGCTGTTTTTT.